This T cell receptor (beta chain) is drawn from a study of vaccination and CD4 T cells after COVID-19. Overall study: Cells were stimulated with overlapping spike peptide pools from SARS-CoV-2, HCoV-NL63, HCoV-OC43 and HCoV-229E. Study-wide findings and caveats: The authors identified 304 of 307 vaccine-specific clones in convalescent patients as spike mono-reactive.

Cultured CD4+ T-cell DNA underwent Oncomine TCR Beta short-read sequencing. TCRdb ran MiXCR on the PCR reads and lists one entry per CDR3 protein. The data hold roughly 11,000 distinct CDR3 sequences, with more than 60% observed a single time. There are a few counts of this clonotype. What it binds is unknown. Sample treatment: roughly ten-day PBMC culture with coronavirus spike peptide pools or control peptides (ViraFEST assay). TCRs were sequenced by ViraFEST after antigen-specific T cells had been expanded with peptide pools. The culture of around 2.2 million PBMCs per well included approximately 9.3 IU/ml IL-2 and roughly 10 ug/ml peptide pools. Sequencing was carried out using CD4+ T cells from blood, cultured in vitro. This receptor was identified in a human donor who had recovered from COVID-19.

The DNA of the CDR3 is TGTGCCACCAGCAAGACTAGCCCCCAAGAGACCCAGTACTTC. Translation: CATSKTSPQETQYF. The V gene is TRBV24-1, the J gene TRBJ2-5; 7 bases map to TRBD2. V shed 7 bases, J shed 1 base, and the junction held 5 bases outside the gene matches. This CDR3 is built from 14 residues. Germline V gene data show CDR1 as KGHDR and CDR2 as SFDVKD.